Presented here are 7 T cell receptor beta chains from one specimen sequenced in a study of shared clonotypes between healthy human individuals. The table came from immunoSEQ multiplex PCR; TCRdb's copy has only in-frame clones and leaves some out. The sample lists approximately 2.1 million clones; over 90% were seen once. The specimen was naive CD4+ T cells from PBMCs. Subset: CD45RA+ positively selected. All receptors derive from a man between 18 and 29 years old in good health. Some clones in this sample may be carry-over from other donors' samples.

This clone occurred a few times. The J gene is TRBJ1-1, the V gene TRBV6-5; no clear D gene. In germline, CDR1 is MNHEY, CDR2 SVGAGI. V gave up 7 bases and J gave up 5 bases, with 14 bases separating them. This CDR3 has 13 residues. The CDR3 here is CASTLGLGTEAFF. The CDR3 DNA sequence: TGTGCCAGCACCCTTGGCCTTGGGACTGAAGCTTTCTTT.

J is TRBJ1-3 and V is TRBV7-9; 8 bases fit TRBD1. This CDR3 is 16 amino acids long. CDR1 and CDR2 (germline): SEHNR, FQNEAQ (reference sequence). The V and J ends lost 2 bases and 0 bases, in that order; junction bases with no gene match: 3. CDR3 loop: CASSLQGASSGNTIYF. For the CDR3, the DNA is TGTGCCAGCAGCTTACAGGGGGCGAGCTCTGGAAACACCATATATTTT.

This clone was seen a single time. The chain links TRBV6-5 to TRBJ2-5, with a tentative D call TRBD2 (6 bases). There are 13 residues in the CDR3. V was pared by 5 bases and J by 7 bases, with 14 bases between. The germline gives CDR1 MNHEY, CDR2 SVGAGI. The CDR3 bases are TGTGCCAGCAGTCCGGGACTTTGGGGGACCCAGTACTTC. It yields the protein CASSPGLWGTQYF.

The CDR3 reads CASSSGLQGARIATEAFF. CDR3 in DNA: TGCGCCAGCAGCTCGGGCCTACAGGGGGCCCGAATCGCCACTGAAGCTTTCTTT. The genes are TRBV5-1 and TRBJ1-1; 9 positions match TRBD1. Germline V gene sequence: CDR1 SGHRS, CDR2 YFSETQ. V was pared by 3 bases and J by 4 bases, with 16 bases of the junction left unmatched. This CDR3 has 18 amino acids.

This chain connects TRBV5-4 to TRBJ1-2, with 11 nucleotides matching TRBD1. V lost 5 bases and J lost 8; bases outside the gene matches: 14. The CDR3 length is 16 residues. In germline, CDR1 is SGHNT, CDR2 YYREEE (reference sequence). CDR3 sequence: CASSSRRTGGQEGYTF. The CDR3 nucleotides read TGTGCCAGCAGTTCTAGGAGGACAGGGGGCCAGGAAGGCTACACCTTC.

The V gene is TRBV6-5, the J gene TRBJ2-4, with 7 positions matching TRBD1. From germline, CDR1 is MNHEY and CDR2 SVGAGI. The V segment lost 9 bases and the J segment 2 bases; nucleotides outside the gene matches: 7. CDR3 length: 14 amino acids. The CDR3 DNA follows: TGTGCCAGTAGGGACAGTGTTACCAAAAACATTCAGTACTTC. This sequence encodes CASRDSVTKNIQYF.

The J gene is TRBJ2-1, the V gene TRBV29-1; tentative D call: TRBD1 (5 bases). With 6 bases removed from V and 3 bases from J, the gap between germline ends came to 12 bases. Germline V gene lookup returns CDR1 SQVTM and CDR2 ANQGSEA. CDR3 length: 13 amino acids. In DNA form, the CDR3 reads TGCAGCGTCGGGCAGGGTTTCTACAATGAGCAGTTCTTC. It encodes CSVGQGFYNEQFF.